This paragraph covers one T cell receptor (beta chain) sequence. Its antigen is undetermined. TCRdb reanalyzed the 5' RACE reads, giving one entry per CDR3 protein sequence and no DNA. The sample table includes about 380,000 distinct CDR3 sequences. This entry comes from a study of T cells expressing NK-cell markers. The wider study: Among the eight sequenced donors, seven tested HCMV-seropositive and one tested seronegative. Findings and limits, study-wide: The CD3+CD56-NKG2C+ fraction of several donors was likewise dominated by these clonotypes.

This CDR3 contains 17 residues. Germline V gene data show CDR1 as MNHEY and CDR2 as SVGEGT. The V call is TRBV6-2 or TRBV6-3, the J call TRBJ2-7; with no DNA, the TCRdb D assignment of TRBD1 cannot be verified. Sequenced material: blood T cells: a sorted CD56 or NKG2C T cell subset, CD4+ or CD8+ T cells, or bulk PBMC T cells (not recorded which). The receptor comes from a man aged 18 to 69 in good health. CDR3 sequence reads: CASSPGTGVISAYEQYF.